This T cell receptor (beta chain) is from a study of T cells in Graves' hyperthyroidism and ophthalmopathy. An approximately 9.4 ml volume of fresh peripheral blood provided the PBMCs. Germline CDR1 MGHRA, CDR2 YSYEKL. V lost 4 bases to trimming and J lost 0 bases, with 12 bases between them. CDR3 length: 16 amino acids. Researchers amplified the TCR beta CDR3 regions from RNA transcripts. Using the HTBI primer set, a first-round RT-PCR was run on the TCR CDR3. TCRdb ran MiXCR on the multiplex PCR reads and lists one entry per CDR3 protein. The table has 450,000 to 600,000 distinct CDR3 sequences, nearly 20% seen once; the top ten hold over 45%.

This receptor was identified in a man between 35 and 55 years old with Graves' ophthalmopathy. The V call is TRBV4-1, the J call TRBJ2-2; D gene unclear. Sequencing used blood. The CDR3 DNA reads TGCGCCAGCAGCCGAGTGGAAGGACCGAACACCGGGGAGCTGTTTTTT. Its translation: CASSRVEGPNTGELFF.